The 14 T cell receptor beta chains listed next were all sequenced from one sample in a study of cytomegalovirus exposure and HLA in healthy donors. Both 60 Vbeta primers and 13 Jbeta primers went into the PCR. Data came from immunoSEQ multiplex PCR; TCRdb stores just in-frame clones and leaves some out. In the table there are about 160,000 clones, roughly 82% of which are singletons. Sequenced: PBMCs. The receptors here all came from a man in his fifties in good health and CMV-seropositive.

This clone came up once. This chain joins TRBV19 and TRBJ2-1; 8 nucleotides line up with TRBD2. The germline V gene encodes CDR1 LNHDA and CDR2 SQIVND (reference sequence). V shed 3 bases, J shed 8 bases, and the junction held 9 bases outside the gene matches. There are 15 residues in the CDR3. DNA for the CDR3: TGTGCCAGTAGTATCGCCCTAGCGGGTGGCTATGAGCAGTTCTTC. As protein: CASSIALAGGYEQFF.

The chain employs TRBV29-1 and TRBJ2-7, with TRBD1 matching 10 bases. After removal of 7 bases from V and 3 bases from J, the junction contained 9 bases not matched to a gene. This CDR3 spans 14 amino acids. CDR1 and CDR2 (germline): SQVTM, ANQGSEA. The CDR3: CSATPRTGGYEQYF. CDR3 coding DNA: TGCAGCGCCACCCCCAGGACAGGGGGCTACGAGCAGTACTTC.

The genes are TRBV4-1 and TRBJ1-1; no firm D call. Germline assignment: CDR1 MGHRA and CDR2 YSYEKL. Trimming shortened V by 1 base and J by 12 bases, and 21 bases separated the two germline ends. This CDR3 is built from 15 residues. The CDR3 region is CASSQAGREPGGPFF. The DNA of the CDR3 is TGCGCCAGCAGCCAAGCAGGCCGGGAGCCCGGAGGCCCTTTCTTT.

This clone was picked up a small number of times. This chain uses TRBV27 with TRBJ1-2; 11 bases are a match to TRBD1. V lost 3 bases, J lost 3 bases, and 3 bases stayed unmatched. Germline CDR1 and CDR2: MNHEY and SMNVEV (reference sequence). The CDR3 loop spans 15 amino acids. As DNA, the CDR3 is TGTGCCAGCAGTTTGGACAGGGGGCAATACTATGGCTACACCTTC. Protein sequence: CASSLDRGQYYGYTF.

This CDR3 is CASTKGQDQPQHF. CDR3 DNA sequence: TGTGCCAGCACCAAAGGACAGGATCAGCCCCAGCATTTT. The V and J genes are TRBV6-1 and TRBJ1-5; 7 bases map to TRBD1. The CDR3 consists of 13 residues. The V segment lost 7 bases and the J segment 5 bases; nucleotides outside the gene matches: 5. CDR1 and CDR2 from the germline V gene are MNHNS and SASEGT.

A remark on this clone: One end of the junction varies from germline; a read error may be responsible. The chain combines TRBV4-2 with TRBJ2-1; D is possibly TRBD2 (6 bases). The CDR3 is 15 residues long. Looked up from germline, CDR1 is LGHNA and CDR2 is YNFKEQ. CDR3 nucleotide sequence: TGTGCCAGCAGTCAAGGAACGGCTAGCGACAATGAGCAGTTCTTC. The encoded protein is CASSQGTASDNEQFF.

The chain uses TRBV19 and TRBJ1-5; D is possibly TRBD1 (5 bases). Trimming pared 5 bases from V and 7 bases from J, leaving 21 bases between. CDR1 LNHDA and CDR2 SQIVND come from the germline V gene (reference sequence). The CDR3 is made up of 16 amino acids. CDR3: CASSPRRRGGRQPQHF. CDR3 in DNA: TGTGCCAGTAGTCCCAGAAGGAGGGGTGGTAGGCAGCCCCAGCATTTT.

In its sample, this clone was seen once. The V and J genes are TRBV5-6 and TRBJ1-5; D is perhaps TRBD1 (5 bases). With 5 bases removed from V and 9 bases from J, the gap between germline ends came to 12 bases. Germline CDR1 reads SGHDT; CDR2 reads YYEEEE. This CDR3 has 12 amino acids. The CDR3: CASSSLGGPQHF. The CDR3 DNA reads as TGTGCCAGCAGTTCCCTCGGGGGGCCCCAGCATTTT. Drawing the rest from reference TRBV5-6 and TRBJ1-5, the complete variable domain is DAGVTQSPTHLIKTRGQQVTLRCSPKSGHDTVSWYQQALGQGPQFIFQYYEEEERQRGNFPDRFSGHQFPNYSSELNVNALLLGDSALYLCASSSLGGPQHFGDGTRLSIL.

The chain recombines TRBV7-2 with TRBJ1-5; D is ambiguous. The CDR3 is made up of 13 amino acids. Per germline, CDR1 SGHTA and CDR2 FQGNSA. Trimming took off 5 bases at V and 6 bases at J, with 11 bases between the two ends. The CDR3 protein is CASSLGRVQPQHF. The CDR3 DNA sequence: TGTGCCAGCAGCCTGGGGAGAGTTCAGCCCCAGCATTTT.

This chain connects TRBV6-1 to TRBJ1-1; no clear D. The CDR3 length is 10 residues. Germline V gene data show CDR1 as MNHNS and CDR2 as SASEGT. The germline V and J ends were trimmed by 6 bases and 7 bases, with 6 bases remaining between them. CDR3 sequence: CASRYSEAFF. The CDR3 region has the DNA TGTGCCAGCAGATACAGTGAAGCTTTCTTT.

The chain uses TRBV21-1 and TRBJ2-3; the listed D gene, TRBD1, was not tested against the DNA. TRBV21-1 is noted as a pseudogene. The CDR3 covers 15 residues. The DNA of the CDR3 is TGTGCCAGCAGCTTAAGACAGGGGAGGACAGATACGCAGTATTTT. Translated: CASSLRQGRTDTQYF.

The chain couples TRBV7-3 to TRBJ1-2, with 12 bases fitting TRBD1. With 6 bases clipped from V and 7 bases from J, the junction kept 6 bases outside the gene matches. Germline loops: CDR1 SGHTA, CDR2 FQGTGA. The CDR3 loop spans 14 amino acids. CDR3: CASSPGTGGSGYTF. The CDR3 DNA follows: TGTGCCAGCAGTCCCGGGACAGGGGGCTCTGGCTACACCTTC. Combining the CDR3 with reference TRBV7-3 and TRBJ1-2 gives the whole variable domain GAGVSQTPSNKVTEKGKYVELRCDPISGHTALYWYRQSLGQGPEFLIYFQGTGAADDSGLPNDRFFAVRPEGSVSTLKIQRTERGDSAVYLCASSPGTGGSGYTFGSGTRLTVV.

V usage is TRBV6-6 and J usage is TRBJ2-1, with D perhaps matching TRBD2 (6 bases). V lost 6 bases and J 8 bases, leaving 17 bases between the germline ends. Germline V gives CDR1 MNHNY, CDR2 SVGAGI (reference sequence). CDR3 length: 14 amino acids. CDR3 nucleotide sequence: TGTGCCAGCAGCTCACCACTAGCCGGGCATGAGCAGTTCTTC. Residues: CASSSPLAGHEQFF.

This clone was picked up one time. Distinct nucleotide sequences in the sample also encode this CDR3. The chain employs TRBV7-8 and TRBJ2-2; the D gene is possibly TRBD1 (6 bases). The CDR3 length is 15 residues. The ends were cut back, 3 bases at V and 0 bases at J, with 8 bases in the middle. The germline CDR1 and CDR2 sequences are SGHVS and FQNEAQ. The CDR3 DNA reads TGTGCCAGCAGCTTGGGACAAACGAACACCGGGGAGCTGTTTTTT. Its translation: CASSLGQTNTGELFF.